This T cell receptor beta chain was found in a study of a mutant IDH1 vaccine in newly diagnosed glioma. Germline CDR1 MNHEY, CDR2 SVGAGI. The CDR3 is 13 residues long. Trimming removed 0 bases from V and 4 bases from J, with 6 bases in between. On this clone itself: Its antigen remains unidentified.

Noted time point: week 35, safety follow-up. Topical imiquimod accompanied each vaccine dose, which consisted of 300 ug of mutant IDH1 20-mer peptide. The protocol was immunoSEQ multiplex PCR, while the TCRdb copy is restricted to in-frame clones and leaves out a portion. The data contain fewer than 70,000 clones, 70% to 90% of them singletons. Sequenced here: PBMCs, sampled from a glioma patient whose treatment included an IDH1 peptide vaccine. The source is a man aged 25 to 45 with glioma. V and J are TRBV6-5 and TRBJ1-2; no clear D gene. CDR3 protein: CASSYSPPYGYTF. CDR3 sequence (DNA): TGTGCCAGCAGTTACTCTCCCCCCTATGGCTACACCTTC.